The 10 T cell receptor beta chains below all came from one sample that was sequenced in a study of cytomegalovirus exposure and HLA in healthy donors. The PCR contained 60 Vbeta and 13 Jbeta primers. Some clones are missing from TCRdb's copy, which holds only in-frame ones; the method was immunoSEQ multiplex PCR. This table holds roughly 200,000 clones, 79% found once. The sample consisted of PBMCs. These receptor sequences come from a woman in her twenties or thirties in good health and CMV-seropositive.

V usage is TRBV29-1 and J usage is TRBJ1-1; the match to TRBD1 covers 7 bases. This CDR3 is 12 amino acids long. J gave up 4 bases and V 6 bases, and 5 bases lay outside the gene matches. In germline, CDR1 is SQVTM, CDR2 ANQGSEA. The CDR3 region is CSVDAGGTEAFF. CDR3 coding DNA: TGCAGCGTAGATGCAGGGGGCACTGAAGCTTTCTTT. The whole variable domain, remainder taken from reference TRBV29-1 and TRBJ1-1, is SAVISQKPSRDICQRGTSLTIQCQVDSQVTMMFWYRQQPGQSLTLIATANQGSEATYESGFVIDKFPISRPNLTFSTLTVSNMSPEDSSIYLCSVDAGGTEAFFGQGTRLTVV.

The chain uses TRBV6-5 and TRBJ1-4; D perhaps matches TRBD1 (5 bases). The CDR3 sequence is 14 residues long. Trimming shortened V by 0 bases and J by 7 bases, and 9 bases separated the two germline ends. CDR1 and CDR2 (germline): MNHEY, SVGAGI. The CDR3 reads CASSYSGQGEKLFF. The DNA for the CDR3 is TGTGCCAGCAGTTACTCGGGGCAGGGTGAAAAACTGTTTTTT.

The rearrangement links TRBV5-1 to TRBJ1-4; no definite D call. This CDR3 region has 18 residues. Trimming removed 4 bases at V and 10 bases at J, with 29 bases between. CDR1 is SGHRS, CDR2 YFSETQ, per germline. CDR3 sequence reads: CASSGEGFLSQSSGKLFF. In DNA, the CDR3 is TGCGCCAGCAGCGGAGAGGGTTTTCTGAGTCAAAGCAGCGGAAAACTGTTTTTT. The whole variable domain, filled in from reference TRBV5-1 and TRBJ1-4, reads KAGVTQTPRYLIKTRGQQVTLSCSPISGHRSVSWYQQTPGQGLQFLFEYFSETQRNKGNFPGRFSGRQFSNSRSEMNVSTLELGDSALYLCASSGEGFLSQSSGKLFFGSGTQLSVL.

The DNA of the CDR3 is TGTGCCAGTAGTATCCGATCCTCCGGGACAGGGGGATTCGGGGAGCTGTTTTTT. Its protein is CASSIRSSGTGGFGELFF. The V and J genes are TRBV19 and TRBJ2-2; 11 bases fit TRBD1. The junction had 13 bases not matched to a gene; V was cut back by 3 bases and J by 7 bases. Germline loops: CDR1 LNHDA, CDR2 SQIVND (reference sequence). CDR3 length: 18 amino acids.

The chain carries TRBV10-3 and TRBJ2-2, with a tentative D call TRBD1 (5 bases). The ends were cut back, 6 bases at V and 3 bases at J, with 11 bases in the middle. The CDR3 consists of 14 residues. Germline V CDR1 and CDR2: ENHRY, SYGVKD. The CDR3 DNA reads TGTGCCATCAGAGCAGGGCATGACACCGGGGAGCTGTTTTTT. This gives the protein CAIRAGHDTGELFF.

A single count supports this clone. This chain uses TRBV11-2 with TRBJ1-1; D is possibly TRBD1 (6 bases). In germline, CDR1 is SGHAT, CDR2 FQNNGV. The germline V and J ends were trimmed by 5 bases and 6 bases, with 16 bases remaining between them. The CDR3 is 14 residues long. CDR3 sequence: CASSPDLGASEAFF. CDR3 sequence (DNA): TGTGCCAGCAGCCCCGATCTGGGGGCCTCTGAAGCTTTCTTT.

As DNA, the CDR3 is TGCGCCAGCAGTGAGTCGAGGGCAGTCTACGAGCAGTACTTC. The encoded protein is CASSESRAVYEQYF. The V call is TRBV10-1, the J call TRBJ2-7, with D possibly matching TRBD2 (5 bases). CDR1 is WNHNN and CDR2 is SYGVQD in the germline V gene (reference sequence). V lost 0 bases to trimming and J lost 3 bases, with 9 bases between them. This CDR3 contains 14 residues.

V is TRBV30 and J is TRBJ2-2; 11 positions agree with TRBD2. CDR1 GTSNPN and CDR2 SVGIG come from the germline V gene (reference sequence). This CDR3 comprises 16 residues. V gave up 0 bases and J gave up 5 bases; unmatched junction bases: 5. As DNA, the CDR3 is TGTGCCTGGAGTGTACTAGCGGGAGTCGGGACCGGGGAGCTGTTTTTT. The encoded protein is CAWSVLAGVGTGELFF.

The chain recombines TRBV6-5 with TRBJ1-1; D possibly corresponds to TRBD1 (5 bases). Trimming took 8 bases from V and 0 from J, leaving 13 bases between them. Germline V gives CDR1 MNHEY, CDR2 SVGAGI. The CDR3 length is 14 residues. CDR3: CASGWGSLNTEAFF. Written as DNA, the CDR3 is TGTGCCAGCGGTTGGGGCTCGTTGAACACTGAAGCTTTCTTT.

This sequence joins TRBV4-3 and TRBJ2-7, with 7 bases aligning to TRBD1. Trimming removed 3 bases from V and 0 bases from J; junction bases left unmatched: 2. CDR1 is LGHNA and CDR2 is YSLEER in the germline V gene. The CDR3 spans 14 residues. This CDR3 reads CASSHGDSSYEQYF. In DNA, the CDR3 is TGCGCCAGCAGCCACGGGGACAGCTCCTACGAGCAGTACTTC.